This record looks at one TCR beta chain sequence and its context. Its antigen remains unidentified. The data derive from a study of beta chain features in type 1 diabetes. The overall study: The patients were much like the healthy donors in age, gender and cell yields.

Losses at the gene ends were 2 bases for V and 0 bases for J; bases not matched to a gene: 3. This CDR3 contains 16 residues. Germline values: CDR1 SNHLY, CDR2 FYNNEI. Study-wide findings and caveats: Insertion counts at VDJ junctions were lower in type 1 diabetes patients, who also showed more deletions there.

Sequencing targeted expressed TCRB transcripts, as all isolated RNA had been reverse transcribed. Clones were read by immunoSEQ multiplex PCR, and TCRdb kept only the in-frame ones, dropping some. The sample records around 310,000 clones, more than 9.5% being singletons. Sequencing used naive CD4+ T cells from blood. This receptor was identified in a woman under 40 in good health. The chain employs TRBV2 and TRBJ1-5; 8 bases align to TRBD1. CDR3: CASSEQGAISNQPQHF. CDR3 DNA: TGTGCCAGCAGTGAACAGGGGGCGATTAGCAATCAGCCCCAGCATTTT.